This TCR beta chain was found in a study of human T cells and chemical hapten exposure. General observations from the study: Versus controls, significantly more large CDR3 similarity clusters arose from expanded TCRs. The immune response of these alopecia patients might not match healthy individuals'.

Between the trimmed V and J ends, which lost 1 base and 3 bases, there was a span of 9 bases. CDR3 size: 15 residues. TCRdb re-analysed the RACE reads in MiXCR, keeping a single row per CDR3 protein. The sample comprises more than 250,000 distinct CDR3 sequences, 7.5% to 9% of which are singletons, and roughly 2.5% rests with the top ten. Indicated time point: pre-sensitization, week 0. Treatment defined: therapeutic diphenylcyclopropenone sensitization with weekly scalp DPC. Blood was drawn before each patch test was applied. A remark on this clonotype: Its antigen remains unidentified.

The chain joins TRBV12-3 or TRBV12-4 to TRBJ1-4, with D possibly TRBD1 on 5 matching bases. The sequence came from a woman aged 40 to 50 with alopecia areata. Some clones in this sample may be carry-over from other donors' samples. This specimen consisted of whole blood, obtained in connection with sensitization to the hapten diphenylcyclopropenone (DPC). The chain's CDR3 is CASSLGGTANEKLFF. The CDR3, as DNA: TGTGCCAGCAGTTTAGGGGGGACGGCTAATGAAAAACTGTTTTTT.